These 23 T cell receptor beta chains came from one sample sequenced in a study of regulatory T cells in long-lasting Graves disease. Time point noted: newly diagnosed GD, antithyroid drugs for less than 3 months. From PBMCs, RNA was extracted and then used to make the TCR library. Arm-PCR with iRepertoire HTBI primers amplified the CDR3 regions for these TCR beta libraries. TCRdb used MiXCR to reprocess the multiplex PCR reads, holding one entry per CDR3 protein. The sample holds about 360,000 distinct CDR3 sequences, 15% to 20% seen once. This sample also appeared in a second study, on T cells in Graves' hyperthyroidism and ophthalmopathy.

The material sequenced was peripheral blood mononuclear cells (PBMCs), taken at new diagnosis, from a patient treated with antithyroid drugs. Receptor source: a woman aged 18-30 years with Graves disease.

The rearrangement joins TRBV12-3 or TRBV12-4 to TRBJ2-7; 11 nucleotides line up with TRBD1. V gave up 5 bases and J gave up 5 bases; unmatched junction bases: 11. CDR3 length: 16 amino acids. Here the CDR3 reads CASSIRWGQGVHEQYF. Written as DNA, the CDR3 is TGTGCCAGCAGTATACGCTGGGGACAGGGGGTCCACGAGCAGTACTTC.

This clonotype has just a few counts. The chain has TRBV4-1 and TRBJ2-2; D tentatively fits TRBD1 or TRBD2 (5 bases each). With 2 bases removed from V and 4 bases from J, the gap between germline ends came to 11 bases. The CDR3 is 15 residues long. Germline V CDR1 and CDR2: MGHRA, YSYEKL. CDR3 sequence reads: CASSQYEGSTGELFF. CDR3 in DNA: TGCGCCAGCAGCCAATATGAGGGGAGCACCGGGGAGCTGTTTTTT.

The table lists this clonotype with many counts. The chain joins TRBV2 to TRBJ2-5; D remains ambiguous. The CDR3 is 14 residues long. The germline gives CDR1 SNHLY, CDR2 FYNNEI. V gave up 4 bases and J gave up 1 base, with 10 bases separating them. The CDR3 DNA reads as TGTGCCAGCAGTGCGAATACTGCCCAAGAGACCCAGTACTTC. This codes for CASSANTAQETQYF.

Comment on this clonotype: One base away lies a much larger clone, so this may be a sequencing read error. The conserved phenylalanine or tryptophan normally closing the CDR3 is absent here, so this likely arose from a read error. DNA of the CDR3: TGTGCCAGCAGCGGCGGGACGGACTATGGCTACACCCTC. As protein: CASSGGTDYGYTL. The chain employs TRBV7-9 and TRBJ1-2, with a tentative D call TRBD1 (5 bases). This CDR3 spans 13 amino acids. The germline gives CDR1 SEHNR, CDR2 FQNEAQ (reference sequence). V was trimmed by 5 bases and J by 3 bases, leaving 10 bases between them.

The chain joins TRBV9 to TRBJ2-4; D remains unclear. Trimming took 0 bases from V and 3 from J, leaving 4 bases between them. CDR3 size: 13 residues. Germline CDR1 and CDR2: SGDLS and YYNGEE. The CDR3 sequence: CASSVDGKNIQYF. CDR3 nucleotide sequence: TGTGCCAGCAGCGTAGATGGCAAAAACATTCAGTACTTC. Drawing the rest from reference TRBV9 and TRBJ2-4, the complete variable domain is DSGVTQTPKHLITATGQRVTLRCSPRSGDLSVYWYQQSLDQGLQFLIQYYNGEERAKGNILERFSAQQFPDLHSELNLSSLELGDSALYFCASSVDGKNIQYFGAGTRLSVL.

This clonotype has at least ten counts. The V call is TRBV13, the J call TRBJ2-1; D may be TRBD2 (6 bases). CDR1 is PRHDT, CDR2 FYEKMQ, per germline (reference sequence). The CDR3 loop spans 13 amino acids. The germline V and J ends were trimmed by 5 bases and 4 bases, with 9 bases remaining between them. The CDR3 DNA sequence: TGTGCCAGCAGCCAGGAGGGGTACAATGAGCAGTTCTTC. It specifies CASSQEGYNEQFF. The full variable domain, completed using reference TRBV13 and TRBJ2-1, is AAGVIQSPRHLIKEKRETATLKCYPIPRHDTVYWYQQGPGQDPQFLISFYEKMQSDKGSIPDRFSAQQFSDYHSELNMSSLELGDSALYFCASSQEGYNEQFFGPGTRLTVL.

This clonotype was seen ten or more times. The chain couples TRBV28 to TRBJ2-6; the D is unclear. The V end was cut by 1 base, the J end by 2 bases, with 6 bases between. Germline lookup yields CDR1 MDHEN and CDR2 SYDVKM. This CDR3 is built from 15 residues. CDR3 protein: CASSLYVPGANVLTF. The CDR3 DNA sequence: TGTGCCAGCAGTTTATACGTTCCTGGGGCCAACGTCCTGACTTTC.

The chain carries TRBV9 and TRBJ1-2; 11 bases align to TRBD1. With 4 bases clipped from V and 6 bases from J, the junction kept 5 bases outside the gene matches. Germline V gene data show CDR1 as SGDLS and CDR2 as YYNGEE. CDR3 size: 14 residues. CDR3 in amino acids: CASSTGQGDDGYTF. In DNA, the CDR3 is TGTGCCAGCAGCACGGGACAGGGGGATGATGGCTACACCTTC.

This clonotype was picked up a small number of times. V gene TRBV19 combines with J gene TRBJ1-1; no clear D. V dropped 3 bases and J dropped 6 bases, with 8 bases sitting between them. This CDR3 has 12 amino acids. CDR1 is LNHDA and CDR2 is SQIVND in the germline V gene (reference sequence). In DNA form, the CDR3 reads TGTGCCAGTAGTATTGGAGCAGCTGAAGCTTTCTTT. It encodes CASSIGAAEAFF.

This rearrangement joins TRBV29-1 to TRBJ2-7; 7 bases map to TRBD2. Looked up from germline, CDR1 is SQVTM and CDR2 is ANQGSEA. This CDR3 has 14 amino acids. V trimming: 7 bases; J trimming: 7 bases; junction bases outside the gene matches: 16. CDR3 loop: CSAPSRGREGEQYF. CDR3 DNA: TGCAGCGCACCATCCCGGGGGAGGGAAGGAGAGCAGTACTTC.

In this sample, this clonotype turned up a few times. This rearrangement joins TRBV10-2 to TRBJ2-2, with D unresolved. This CDR3 contains 14 residues. V shed 8 bases and J shed 0 bases, with 10 bases lying between them. Germline assignment: CDR1 WSHSY and CDR2 SAAADI. The DNA of the CDR3 is TGCGCCAGCCACCGCCAGTCGAACACCGGGGAGCTGTTTTTT. Translating it yields CASHRQSNTGELFF.

At least ten counts were recorded for this clonotype. The V and J genes are TRBV10-3 and TRBJ2-7, with D possibly matching TRBD2 (5 bases). This CDR3 region has 14 residues. The germline V gene has CDR1 ENHRY and CDR2 SYGVKD. The germline V and J ends were trimmed by 2 bases and 2 bases, with 10 bases remaining between them. The CDR3 here is CAISEGLGTYEQYF. The CDR3 DNA is TGTGCCATCAGTGAGGGACTGGGGACCTACGAGCAGTACTTC.

This clonotype was observed many times. Here the CDR3 reads CASSQGVTATFYNEQFF. Here the CDR3 DNA reads TGTGCCAGCAGCCAAGGAGTGACTGCAACGTTCTACAATGAGCAGTTCTTC. The V gene is TRBV3-1, the J gene TRBJ2-1; D not resolved. This CDR3 contains 17 residues. Germline assignment: CDR1 LGHDT and CDR2 YNNKEL (reference sequence). V lost 1 base, J lost 3 bases, and 16 bases lay in between.

This clonotype was detected a few times. The rearrangement links TRBV9 to TRBJ2-2; D may be TRBD2 (6 bases). Trimming took off 3 bases at V and 3 bases at J, with 15 bases between the two ends. The CDR3 is made up of 16 amino acids. Germline V gene sequence: CDR1 SGDLS, CDR2 YYNGEE. CDR3 in amino acids: CASSGLSGEHTGELFF. CDR3 nucleotides: TGTGCCAGCAGCGGTTTATCGGGAGAACACACCGGGGAGCTGTTTTTT.

There are many counts of this clonotype. The gene calls are TRBV6-2 or TRBV6-3 and TRBJ1-1; no definite D call. The CDR3 totals 12 residues. Per germline, CDR1 MNHEY and CDR2 SVGEGT. With 3 bases removed from V and 5 bases from J, the gap between germline ends came to 7 bases. This chain's CDR3 is CASSYAGTEAFF. The CDR3 bases are TGTGCCAGCAGTTATGCGGGGACTGAAGCTTTCTTT.

The chain links TRBV2 to TRBJ2-2, with TRBD2 identical over 8 bases. The V segment lost 8 bases and the J segment 1 base; nucleotides outside the gene matches: 21. This CDR3 contains 20 residues. Germline values: CDR1 SNHLY, CDR2 FYNNEI. CDR3 nucleotide sequence: TGTGCCAGCGACCAAAGATCCACTCCAATAGCGGGACTGAACACCGGGGAGCTGTTTTTT. Encoded protein: CASDQRSTPIAGLNTGELFF.

This clonotype was recorded many times. This chain uses TRBV27 with TRBJ2-3; TRBD2 is a possible D gene (7 bases). This CDR3 has 21 amino acids. Germline V gene data show CDR1 as MNHEY and CDR2 as SMNVEV (reference sequence). V dropped 1 base and J dropped 9 bases, with 35 bases sitting between them. CDR3: CASSLFRGGGSQGSDSGTQYF. The CDR3 region has the DNA TGTGCCAGCAGTTTATTTCGCGGCGGCGGGAGTCAGGGGTCTGACTCAGGAACGCAGTATTTT.

This clonotype has at least ten counts. The chain joins TRBV9 to TRBJ2-3; the D gene is possibly TRBD2 (6 bases). The CDR3 consists of 14 residues. Trimming stripped 6 bases from V and 4 bases from J, with 15 bases between. Germline-derived CDR1 and CDR2 are SGDLS and YYNGEE. The CDR3 spells CASKGTEVADTQYF. The CDR3 coding sequence is TGTGCCAGCAAGGGGACTGAAGTCGCAGATACGCAGTATTTT.

This clonotype was seen only a few times. The chain employs TRBV5-5 and TRBJ2-5; no clear D gene. V was clipped by 4 bases and J by 2 bases, with 15 bases between them. The CDR3 runs to 15 residues. Per germline, CDR1 SGHKS and CDR2 YYEKEE (reference sequence). CDR3 amino acids: CASSKPWGRQETQYF. The CDR3 region has the DNA TGTGCCAGCAGCAAACCCTGGGGTAGGCAAGAGACCCAGTACTTC.

Comments on this clonotype: With only one base between it and a far larger clone, this is likely a read error. The chain joins TRBV7-9 to TRBJ1-1, with D tentatively TRBD1 (5 bases). Germline values: CDR1 SEHNR, CDR2 FQNEAQ (reference sequence). This CDR3 is 14 amino acids long. V shed 5 bases and J shed 4 bases, with 14 bases lying between them. The CDR3 is CASSQRDGGTEAFF. The DNA of the CDR3 is TGTGCCAGCAGCCAACGGGACGGGGGCACTGAAGCTTTCTTT.

The V call is TRBV4-1, the J call TRBJ1-1; the D gene is possibly TRBD1 (6 bases). The CDR3 length is 15 residues. The germline V gene encodes CDR1 MGHRA and CDR2 YSYEKL. V was cut by 0 bases and J by 5 bases, with 13 bases left in between. In nucleotides, the CDR3 is TGCGCCAGCAGCCAAGAGGGCAGGGGTTGGACTGAAGCTTTCTTT. This codes for CASSQEGRGWTEAFF.

Note on this clonotype: A clone one base away is much larger, so this may be a read error. The chain links TRBV28 to TRBJ2-7, with a weak D call TRBD2 (7 bases). CDR3 length equals 13 residues. Germline V gene lookup returns CDR1 MDHEN and CDR2 SYDVKM. CDR3 bases: TGTGCCACCACTCGGGCGGGGGCGTACGGGCAGTACTTC. Protein sequence: CATTRAGAYGQYF.

This clonotype was counted ten times or more. This sequence joins TRBV10-3 and TRBJ2-1, with 10 bases fitting TRBD1. Trimming at V came to 5 bases and at J to 8 bases, leaving 6 bases not matched to a gene. Germline CDR1 is ENHRY and CDR2 is SYGVKD. The length of the CDR3 is 14 residues. The CDR3 bases are TGTGCCATCAGTACCGGGACAGGGGAATATGAGCAGTTCTTC. Residues: CAISTGTGEYEQFF.